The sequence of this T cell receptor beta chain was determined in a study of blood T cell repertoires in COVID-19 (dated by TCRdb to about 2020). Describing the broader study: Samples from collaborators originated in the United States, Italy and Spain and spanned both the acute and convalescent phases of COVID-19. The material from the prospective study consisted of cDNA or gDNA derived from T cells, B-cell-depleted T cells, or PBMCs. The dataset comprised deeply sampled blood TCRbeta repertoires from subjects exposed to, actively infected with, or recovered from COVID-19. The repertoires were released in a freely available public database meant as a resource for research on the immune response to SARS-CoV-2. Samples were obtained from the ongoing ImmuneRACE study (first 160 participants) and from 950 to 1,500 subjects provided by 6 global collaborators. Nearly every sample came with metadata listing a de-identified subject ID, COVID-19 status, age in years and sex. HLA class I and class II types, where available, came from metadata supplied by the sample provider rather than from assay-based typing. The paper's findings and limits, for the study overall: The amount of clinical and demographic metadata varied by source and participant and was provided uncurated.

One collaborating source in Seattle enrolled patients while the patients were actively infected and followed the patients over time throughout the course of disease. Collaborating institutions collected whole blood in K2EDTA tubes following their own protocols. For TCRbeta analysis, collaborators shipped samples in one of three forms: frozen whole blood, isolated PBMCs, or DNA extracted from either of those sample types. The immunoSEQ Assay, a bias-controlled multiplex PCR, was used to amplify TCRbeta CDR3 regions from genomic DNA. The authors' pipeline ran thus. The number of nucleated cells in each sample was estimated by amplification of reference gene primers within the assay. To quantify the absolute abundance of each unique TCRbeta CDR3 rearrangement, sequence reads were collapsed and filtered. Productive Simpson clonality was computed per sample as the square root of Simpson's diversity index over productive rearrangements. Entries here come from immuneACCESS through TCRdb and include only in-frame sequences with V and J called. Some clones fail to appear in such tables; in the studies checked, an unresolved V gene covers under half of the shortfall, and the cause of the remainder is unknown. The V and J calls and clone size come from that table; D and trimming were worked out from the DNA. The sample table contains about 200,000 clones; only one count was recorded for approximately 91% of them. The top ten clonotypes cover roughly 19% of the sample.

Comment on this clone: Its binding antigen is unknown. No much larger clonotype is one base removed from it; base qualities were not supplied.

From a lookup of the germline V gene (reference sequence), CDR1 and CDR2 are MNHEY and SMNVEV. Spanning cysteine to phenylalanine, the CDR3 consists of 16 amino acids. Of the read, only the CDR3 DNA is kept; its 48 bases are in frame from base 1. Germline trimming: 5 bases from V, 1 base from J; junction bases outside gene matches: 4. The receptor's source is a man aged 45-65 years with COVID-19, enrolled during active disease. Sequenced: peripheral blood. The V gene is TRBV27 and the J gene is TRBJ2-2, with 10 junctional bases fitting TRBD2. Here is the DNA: TGTGCCAGCAGTAAAATAGCGGGGGGGAACACCGGGGAGCTGTTTTTT. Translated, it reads CASSKIAGGNTGELFF.